This section outlines one TCR beta chain sequence together with its context. The antigen is not known. These data are taken from a study of CD8 T cells in Susac syndrome. Whole-study results and caveats: The study conceded that its TCR sequencing and HLA analysis involved relatively few individuals.

Germline V CDR1 and CDR2: MNHEY, SMNVEV (reference sequence). This CDR3 has 12 amino acids. V lost 5 bases and J lost 1, with 5 bases in between. CD8+ and CD4+ T cells circulating in blood were sequenced for TCR beta. After extraction with the RNeasy kit, roughly 0.45 to 1 ug of the RNA was reverse transcribed using random hexamers. An immunoSEQ multiplex PCR generated amplified TCR beta CDR3 products spanning 54 Vbeta and 13 Jbeta. TCRdb re-derived calls from the immunoSEQ multiplex PCR reads in MiXCR, one entry per CDR3 protein. Here the sample spans about 280,000 distinct CDR3 sequences, approximately 84% being singletons.

The chain combines TRBV27 with TRBJ1-1; D gene ambiguous. This TCR came from a human donor with multiple sclerosis. Sequenced: CD8+ T cells from PBMCs. The CDR3, as DNA: TGTGCCAGCAGTCAGCGGAACACTGAAGCTTTCTTT. It encodes CASSQRNTEAFF.